Given below is one T cell receptor (beta chain) in context. The sample is drawn from a study of graft-versus-host responses after intestinal transplantation. Study context: Every transplant recipient was induced with anti-thymocyte globulin, then maintained on tacrolimus and steroids for 2 to 4 years.

Intraepithelial plus lamina propria lymphocytes were released by processing graft tissue. Using immunoSEQ multiplex PCR, the repertoire was profiled, and TCRdb retains in-frame clones only, with some absent. The data contain around 1,100 clones, around 80% of them singletons. The sequenced sample was ileum tissue, obtained 7 days after intestinal transplantation. This sequence was found in a human patient who received an intestinal transplant, so some T cells may come from the graft donor.

The CDR3 is CASSPSGGPNNEQFF. CDR3 sequence (DNA): TGTGCCAGCAGCCCCTCTGGGGGTCCGAACAATGAGCAGTTCTTC. This chain connects TRBV6-8 to TRBJ2-1, with D perhaps assigned TRBD1 or TRBD2 (5 bases each). The CDR3 consists of 15 residues. Per the germline V gene, CDR1 is MNHGY and CDR2 is SAAAGT. Trimming took off 6 bases at V and 5 bases at J, with 17 bases between the two ends.